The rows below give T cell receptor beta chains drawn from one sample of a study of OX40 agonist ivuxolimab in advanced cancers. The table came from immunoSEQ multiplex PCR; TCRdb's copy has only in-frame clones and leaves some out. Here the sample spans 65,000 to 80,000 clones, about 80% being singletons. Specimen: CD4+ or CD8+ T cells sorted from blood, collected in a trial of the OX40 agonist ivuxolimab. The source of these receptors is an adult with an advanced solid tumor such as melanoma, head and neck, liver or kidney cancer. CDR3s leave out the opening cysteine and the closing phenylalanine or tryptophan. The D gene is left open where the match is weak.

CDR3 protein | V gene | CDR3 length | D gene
TSSQERGRDTEAF | TRBV1 | 13 | -
ASSFGASNEKLF | TRBV5-6 | 12 | -
ASSTHRDFKITGELF | TRBV19 | 15 | -
AISEASGLNTGELF | TRBV10-3 | 14 | TRBD2
ASSLAGSGGVSGANVLT | TRBV5-4 | 17 | -
ASSVEQGDNQPQH | TRBV2 | 13 | -
ASSPTIAANEKLF | TRBV18 | 13 | -
ASTQTAFYEQY | TRBV2 | 11 | -
ASSLHRRSYPGYT | TRBV5-6 | 13 | -
ASVAGGSYNEQF | TRBV5-1 | 12 | TRBD2
ASSSLYPGWGITDTQY | TRBV7-2 | 16 | -
AWSSGGLQGGYGYT | TRBV30 | 14 | -
ASSISQGTSDTDTQY | TRBV19 | 15 | TRBD2
ASSRGGGALFNEQF | TRBV14 | 14 | -
ASSFQRTSGRNTDTQY | TRBV27 | 16 | TRBD2
ASSPAGGNTGELF | TRBV5-1 | 13 | TRBD1
ASSPPGQYGYT | TRBV28 | 11 | TRBD1
ASGPSGSKYEQY | TRBV28 | 12 | -
ASSRGGNSYEQY | TRBV7-2 | 12 | TRBD2
ASSQESWQLAGGKGRSYEQY | TRBV4-1 | 20 | TRBD2
ASSLSAGTYEQY | TRBV5-4 | 12 | -
ASSPISVRTFTDTQY | TRBV18 | 15 | -
ASSQDRRGGEAF | TRBV4-2 | 12 | -
ASSLGSSGSTDTQY | TRBV5-1 | 14 | TRBD2
ASSPFSHSTDTQY | TRBV18 | 13 | -
ASSLGFGTDTQY | TRBV2 | 12 | -
ASSLWGNQPQH | TRBV5-4 | 11 | -